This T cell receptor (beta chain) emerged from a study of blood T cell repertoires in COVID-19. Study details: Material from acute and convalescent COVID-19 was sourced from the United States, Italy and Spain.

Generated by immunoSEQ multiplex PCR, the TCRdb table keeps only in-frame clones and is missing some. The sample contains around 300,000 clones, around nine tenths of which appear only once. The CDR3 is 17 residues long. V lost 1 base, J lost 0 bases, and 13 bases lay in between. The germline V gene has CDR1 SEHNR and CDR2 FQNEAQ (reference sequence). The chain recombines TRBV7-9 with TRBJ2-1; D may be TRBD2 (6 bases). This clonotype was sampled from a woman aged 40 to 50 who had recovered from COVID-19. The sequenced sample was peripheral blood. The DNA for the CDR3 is TGTGCCAGCAGCTTAGTCGCTAGCGAAAGCTCCTACAATGAGCAGTTCTTC. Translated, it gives CASSLVASESSYNEQFF.